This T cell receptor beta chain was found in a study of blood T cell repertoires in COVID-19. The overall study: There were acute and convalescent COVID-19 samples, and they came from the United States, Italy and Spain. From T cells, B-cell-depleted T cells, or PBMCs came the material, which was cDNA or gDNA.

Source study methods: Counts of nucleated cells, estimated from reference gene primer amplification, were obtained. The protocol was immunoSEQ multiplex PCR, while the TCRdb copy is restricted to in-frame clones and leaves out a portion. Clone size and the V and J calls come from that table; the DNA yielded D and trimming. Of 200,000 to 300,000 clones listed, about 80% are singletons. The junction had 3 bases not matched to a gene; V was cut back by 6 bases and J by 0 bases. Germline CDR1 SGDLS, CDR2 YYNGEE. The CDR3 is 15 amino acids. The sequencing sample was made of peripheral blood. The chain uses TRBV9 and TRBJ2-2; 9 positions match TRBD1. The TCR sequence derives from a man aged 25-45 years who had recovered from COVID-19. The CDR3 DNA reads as TGTGCCAGCAATACAGGGGGCGCGAACACCGGGGAGCTGTTTTTT. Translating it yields CASNTGGANTGELFF.